The 21 T cell receptor beta chains in this list originate from one sample, sequenced in a study of cytomegalovirus exposure and HLA in healthy donors. This PCR relied on a set of 60 Vbeta primers and 13 Jbeta primers. Clones were sequenced by immunoSEQ multiplex PCR, and TCRdb holds only the in-frame ones, with some missing. Among under 150,000 clones, 65% to 75% were seen once, and the ten largest hold more than 3.5%. Sequenced material: PBMCs. These receptors originate from a woman in her forties in good health and CMV-seropositive.

The gene calls are TRBV29-1 and TRBJ2-1, with D perhaps TRBD1 (6 bases). The germline V gene has CDR1 SQVTM and CDR2 ANQGSEA. Trimming took 6 bases from V and 1 from J, leaving 16 bases between them. The length of the CDR3 is 15 residues. CDR3 nucleotides: TGCAGCGTGGACCCAGGGGCAGGGTCCTACAATGAGCAGTTCTTC. Its protein product is CSVDPGAGSYNEQFF.

About this clone itself: At one end, the junction sequence differs from germline, possibly due to a read error. The chain couples TRBV7-7 to TRBJ2-1; 7 bases fit TRBD2. CDR1 SSHAT and CDR2 FNYEAQ come from the germline V gene (reference sequence). The CDR3 spans 14 residues. The CDR3 here is CASSLGEGGGPQFF. The CDR3 DNA follows: TGTGCTAGCAGCTTAGGGGAAGGCGGGGGACCGCAGTTCTTC.

This chain links TRBV9 with TRBJ1-4; 10 positions agree with TRBD1. V shed 3 bases, J shed 2 bases, and the junction held 4 bases outside the gene matches. The V gene's germline CDR1 is SGDLS and CDR2 YYNGEE. This CDR3 spans 16 amino acids. CDR3: CASSDGTGATNEKLFF. CDR3 bases: TGTGCCAGCAGCGATGGGACAGGGGCTACTAATGAAAAACTGTTTTTT. Together with reference TRBV9 and TRBJ1-4, the CDR3 gives the full variable domain: DSGVTQTPKHLITATGQRVTLRCSPRSGDLSVYWYQQSLDQGLQFLIQYYNGEERAKGNILERFSAQQFPDLHSELNLSSLELGDSALYFCASSDGTGATNEKLFFGSGTQLSVL.

The V gene is TRBV27, the J gene TRBJ2-1; D ambiguous. Germline CDR1 MNHEY, CDR2 SMNVEV (reference sequence). The CDR3 consists of 17 residues. V dropped 5 bases and J dropped 2 bases, with 19 bases sitting between them. CDR3 DNA: TGTGCCAGCAGTCCTCTCCCCATAGGAGAGGCCTACAATGAGCAGTTCTTC. Amino acids: CASSPLPIGEAYNEQFF.

The chain employs TRBV14 and TRBJ2-7; possibly TRBD2 for D (5 bases). Per the germline V gene, CDR1 is SGHDN and CDR2 is FVKESK. Between the trimmed V and J ends, which lost 4 bases and 7 bases, there was a span of 14 bases. CDR3 length equals 13 residues. The CDR3 sequence is CASSPDRRGEQYF. CDR3 coding DNA: TGTGCCAGCAGCCCCGACCGACGAGGGGAGCAGTACTTC.

The genes are TRBV7-9 and TRBJ2-1; 11 nucleotides agree with TRBD2. V was pared by 3 bases and J by 10 bases, with 5 bases of the junction left unmatched. The germline CDR1 and CDR2 sequences are SEHNR and FQNEAQ (reference sequence). This CDR3 is 14 amino acids long. The CDR3: CASSFLAGGREQFF. The DNA of the CDR3 is TGTGCCAGCAGCTTCCTAGCGGGAGGTCGGGAGCAGTTCTTC.

The chain is built from TRBV29-1 and TRBJ1-1; 7 positions agree with TRBD1. Germline V lookup: CDR1 SQVTM, CDR2 ANQGSEA. V lost 4 bases, J lost 4 bases, and 6 bases stayed unmatched. This CDR3 has 13 amino acids. The CDR3 DNA follows: TGCAGCGTTGGACAGGGAGTCGGCACTGAAGCTTTCTTT. Its protein product is CSVGQGVGTEAFF.

The chain links TRBV29-1 to TRBJ2-6; D ambiguous. CDR1 and CDR2 (germline): SQVTM, ANQGSEA. This CDR3 is built from 14 residues. V lost 6 bases and J 0 bases, leaving 9 bases between the germline ends. The CDR3 spells CSVLTNSGANVLTF. DNA for the CDR3: TGCAGCGTCCTCACTAACTCTGGGGCCAACGTCCTGACTTTC.

This clone has more than one count but fewer than ten. The chain employs TRBV5-1 and TRBJ1-6, with D perhaps matching TRBD1 (5 bases). V was shortened by 1 base and J by 7 bases, with 12 bases between the two germline ends. Germline V gene data show CDR1 as SGHRS and CDR2 as YFSETQ. The length of the CDR3 is 15 residues. Written as DNA, the CDR3 is TGCGCCAGCAGCTTGTGGGGGACTTCCAATTCACCCCTCCACTTT. It translates to CASSLWGTSNSPLHF.

The chain joins TRBV5-4 to TRBJ2-4; TRBD1 matches 8 bases. The CDR3 sequence is 16 residues long. Germline V CDR1 and CDR2: SGHNT, YYREEE (reference sequence). Trimming removed 4 bases from V and 0 bases from J; junction bases left unmatched: 6. CDR3 DNA sequence: TGTGCCAGCAGCCCCGGACAGGGTAAAGCCAAAAACATTCAGTACTTC. Protein: CASSPGQGKAKNIQYF.

The table lists this clone with a count of one. The chain is built from TRBV5-1 and TRBJ1-6; D is possibly TRBD1 (5 bases). This CDR3 is 16 amino acids long. V dropped 3 bases and J dropped 5 bases, with 15 bases sitting between them. Germline CDR1 is SGHRS and CDR2 is YFSETQ. The CDR3 DNA follows: TGCGCCAGCAGCTCGGGGGGGGGACTGAATAATTCACCCCTCCACTTT. Translated, it gives CASSSGGGLNNSPLHF.

J is TRBJ2-2 and V is TRBV5-5; maybe TRBD1 (5 bases). Germline CDR1 and CDR2: SGHKS and YYEKEE (reference sequence). The CDR3 is made up of 15 amino acids. The ends were cut back, 2 bases at V and 4 bases at J, with 12 bases in the middle. CDR3 nucleotide sequence: TGTGCCAGCAGCTTAGGGGCGACACTCACCGGGGAGCTGTTTTTT. It codes for CASSLGATLTGELFF. Complete variable domain (other parts from reference TRBV5-5 and TRBJ2-2): DAGVTQSPTHLIKTRGQQVTLRCSPISGHKSVSWYQQVLGQGPQFIFQYYEKEERGRGNFPDRFSARQFPNYSSELNVNALLLGDSALYLCASSLGATLTGELFFGEGSRLTVL.

The chain has TRBV9 and TRBJ2-7; tentative D call: TRBD2 (7 bases). The CDR3 spans 15 residues. Germline CDR1 SGDLS, CDR2 YYNGEE. V lost 4 bases and J 4 bases, leaving 18 bases between the germline ends. The CDR3 loop reads CASSPETRGGYEQYF. The CDR3 DNA is TGTGCCAGCAGCCCTGAAACGAGGGGGGGGTACGAGCAGTACTTC.

The rearrangement uses TRBV7-2 and TRBJ1-5; D is uncertain. Trimming removed 3 bases from V and 7 bases from J, with 13 bases in between. The CDR3 sequence is 14 residues long. Germline loops: CDR1 SGHTA, CDR2 FQGNSA. CDR3: CASSLLGVGQPQHF. CDR3 coding DNA: TGTGCCAGCAGCTTGTTAGGTGTGGGCCAGCCCCAGCATTTT.

The J gene is TRBJ2-5, the V gene TRBV5-1; 7 bases match TRBD2. The J call is doubtful: the DNA matches TRBJ2-7 better. In germline, CDR1 is SGHRS, CDR2 YFSETQ. The CDR3 is 17 amino acids. Here the CDR3 reads CASSPNPGGGLSYEQYF. The DNA of the CDR3 is TGCGCCAGCAGCCCAAACCCGGGCGGGGGTCTCTCCTACGAGCAGTACTTC.

About this clone itself: The junction shows a germline mismatch at one end, possibly a read error. This chain uses TRBV7-9 with TRBJ2-7; D unresolved. Germline-derived CDR1 and CDR2 are SEHNR and FQNEAQ (reference sequence). This CDR3 has 15 amino acids. DNA of the CDR3: TGTTCCAGCAGCTTTTCAGGTCAGAAACCCTACGAGCAGTACTTC. This gives the protein CSSSFSGQKPYEQYF.

For the CDR3, the DNA is TGTGCCAGCAGTTCTCTGACTGCTGCGAACACCGGGGAGCTGTTTTTT. The encoded protein is CASSSLTAANTGELFF. The chain recombines TRBV27 with TRBJ2-2, with no clear D. The germline V and J ends were trimmed by 4 bases and 0 bases, with 12 bases remaining between them. The CDR3 totals 16 residues. In germline, CDR1 is MNHEY, CDR2 SMNVEV (reference sequence).

This clone was seen a few times. The gene calls are TRBV29-1 and TRBJ1-1, with D perhaps TRBD1 (5 bases). Trimming took 3 bases from V and 11 from J, leaving 16 bases between them. There are 12 residues in the CDR3. Germline-derived CDR1 and CDR2 are SQVTM and ANQGSEA. The CDR3 nucleotides are TGCAGCGTTGAGGGTGCCGGGGGGAAGGCTTTCTTT. It codes for CSVEGAGGKAFF.

This clone has just a few counts. The rearrangement uses TRBV19 and TRBJ1-5; no clear D. The germline gives CDR1 LNHDA, CDR2 SQIVND (reference sequence). CDR3 length equals 12 residues. Deletions cut 5 bases from V and 7 bases from J, with 9 bases between. The CDR3 sequence: CASSLTEQPQHF. DNA for the CDR3: TGTGCCAGTAGTCTCACAGAACAGCCCCAGCATTTT.

The chain links TRBV30 to TRBJ2-1, with TRBD2 identical over 7 bases. The germline gives CDR1 GTSNPN, CDR2 SVGIG (reference sequence). V trimming: 3 bases; J trimming: 3 bases; junction bases outside the gene matches: 2. The CDR3 loop spans 13 amino acids. The CDR3 nucleotides are TGTGCCTGGAGACTAGCGAGCTACAATGAGCAGTTCTTC. Residues: CAWRLASYNEQFF.

The chain carries TRBV7-9 and TRBJ1-1; 7 bases line up with TRBD1. The CDR3 length is 14 residues. The germline CDR1 and CDR2 sequences are SEHNR and FQNEAQ (reference sequence). Trimming took 6 bases from V and 0 from J; bases not matched to a gene: 4. The CDR3 nucleotides are TGTGCCAGCAGGGTACAGGGGTTGAACACTGAAGCTTTCTTT. Translation: CASRVQGLNTEAFF.